This T cell receptor beta chain was recovered during a study of siplizumab effects on memory and regulatory T cells. Study results and limitations: A small minority of alloreactive clones were mapped to unstimulated subsets. Apparently more diverse than memory cells, naive T cells also seemed major alloresponse contributors.

Trimming took 3 bases from V and 2 from J, leaving 7 bases between them. The germline gives CDR1 MGHRA, CDR2 YSYEKL. The CDR3 runs 13 residues. As regards this clone: Its antigen is currently unknown.

Measured with immunoSEQ multiplex PCR; TCRdb has only the in-frame clones, and not every one. The sample yields about 110,000 clones, roughly 92% seen once. Sequencing input: CD4+ T cells sorted from blood. V and J are TRBV4-1 and TRBJ1-2; D is possibly TRBD1 (5 bases). The TCR comes from a human donor in good health. CDR3 in DNA: TGCGCCAGCAGCCAGCGGGGGAACTATGGCTACACCTTC. This gives the protein CASSQRGNYGYTF.